This T cell receptor (beta chain) is from a study of T-cell reconstitution after alpha-beta-depleted transplantation in children. Looked up from germline, CDR1 is MNHNS and CDR2 is SASEGT. V lost 6 bases, J lost 1 base, and 15 bases lay in between. The CDR3 consists of 15 residues. The authors prepared the TCRbeta library with unique molecular identifiers. One entry per CDR3 protein, called by TCRdb with MiXCR from the PCR reads. The sample has about 600,000 distinct CDR3 sequences; over 9.5% are singletons. Specimen: PBMCs from the stem cell graft donor, collected from the stem cell graft. The receptor was derived from a human donor who donated a stem cell graft to a child with acute myeloid leukemia. The chain is built from TRBV6-1 and TRBJ1-1, with unresolved D. The CDR3 protein is CASRSRPLGNTEAFF. The CDR3 region has the DNA TGTGCCAGCAGAAGCAGACCCCTGGGGAACACTGAAGCTTTCTTT.